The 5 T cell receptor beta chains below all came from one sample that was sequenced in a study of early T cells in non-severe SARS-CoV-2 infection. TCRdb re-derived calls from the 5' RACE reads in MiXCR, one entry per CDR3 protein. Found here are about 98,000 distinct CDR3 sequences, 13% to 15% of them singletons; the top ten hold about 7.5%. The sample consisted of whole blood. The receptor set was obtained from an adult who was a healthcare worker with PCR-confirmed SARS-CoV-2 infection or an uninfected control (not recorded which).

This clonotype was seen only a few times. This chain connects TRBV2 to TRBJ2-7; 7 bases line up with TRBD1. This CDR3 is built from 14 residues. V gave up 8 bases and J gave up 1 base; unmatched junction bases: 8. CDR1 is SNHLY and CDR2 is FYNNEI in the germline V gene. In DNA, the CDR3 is TGTGCCAGCCTCGGACAGGAAGGATCCTACGAGCAGTACTTC. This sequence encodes CASLGQEGSYEQYF.

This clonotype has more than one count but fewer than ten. DNA for the CDR3: TGCAGTGCAAGCCGACTAGCGGGAGAAACAGATACGCAGTATTTT. It is translated as CSASRLAGETDTQYF. The genes are TRBV20-1 and TRBJ2-3; 12 bases are shared with TRBD2. The ends lost 6 bases at V and 3 bases at J; junction bases unmatched: 7. CDR1 and CDR2 (germline): DFQATT, SNEGSKA (reference sequence). The CDR3 spans 15 residues.

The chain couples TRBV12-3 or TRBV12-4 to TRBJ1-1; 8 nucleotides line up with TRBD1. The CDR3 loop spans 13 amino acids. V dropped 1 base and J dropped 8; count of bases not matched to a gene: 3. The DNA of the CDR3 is TGTGCCAGCAGTTTAGGGACAGGGTGGGAAGCTTTCTTT. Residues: CASSLGTGWEAFF.

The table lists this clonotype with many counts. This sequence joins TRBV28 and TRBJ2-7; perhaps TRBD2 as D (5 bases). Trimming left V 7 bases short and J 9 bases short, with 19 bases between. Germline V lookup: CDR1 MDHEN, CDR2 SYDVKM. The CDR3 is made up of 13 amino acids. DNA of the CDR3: TGTGCCAGCACCTCCGGAGGTGTACCGAGGCAGTACTTC. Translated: CASTSGGVPRQYF.

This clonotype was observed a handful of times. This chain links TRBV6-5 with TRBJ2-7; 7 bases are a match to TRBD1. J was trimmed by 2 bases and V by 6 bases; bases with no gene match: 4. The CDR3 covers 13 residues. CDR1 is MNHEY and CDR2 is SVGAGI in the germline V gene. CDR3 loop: CASRDRDTYEQYF. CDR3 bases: TGTGCCAGCAGAGACAGGGATACCTACGAGCAGTACTTC.